These T cell receptor beta chains were read from a single sample in a study of blood T cell repertoires in COVID-19. The method was immunoSEQ multiplex PCR; TCRdb's version includes in-frame clones alone and lacks a portion of them. The table shows some 190,000 clones, with about 83% occurring only once. Sequenced sample: peripheral blood. These receptors came from a person aged 70 to 85 with COVID-19, enrolled during active disease. CDR3s include the opening cysteine and the closing phenylalanine or tryptophan. D genes are given only for firm matches. Clone size is given for some rows only: seen once, a few or many times, or a class if the clone is expanded.

cdr3_nt cdr3_aa j_call clone_size d_call v_call
TGCGCCAGCAGCCAAGAGACACAGGGGGTCGGGAGCGAGCAGTACTTC CASSQETQGVGSEQYF TRBJ2-7 once TRBD1 TRBV4-1
TGTGCCAGTAGCACCGACCCGGCGGGGCTGAACACCGGGGAGCTGTTTTTT CASSTDPAGLNTGELFF TRBJ2-2 - - TRBV19
TGTGCCAGCAGCCAAGATCTACGCGAGACCCAGTACTTC CASSQDLRETQYF TRBJ2-5 - - TRBV3-1/TRBV3-2
TGTGCCAGCTCACCACCACGGTCATCCGGGGAGCTGTTTTTT CASSPPRSSGELFF TRBJ2-2 few - TRBV18
TGTGCCAGCACCTCCGGGGAAAGCCTCAATCAGCCCCAGCATTTT CASTSGESLNQPQHF TRBJ1-5 few - TRBV28
TGTGCCAGTAGTATGGGCAGAATGGGGGAGCTGTTTTTT CASSMGRMGELFF TRBJ2-2 once - TRBV19
TGTGCCAGCAGCCAGGTCCCGGCAGGGAAACCCTACGAGCAGTACTTC CASSQVPAGKPYEQYF TRBJ2-7 - - TRBV3-1/TRBV3-2
TGTGCCAGCAGCTTGGGACTAGCGGGGTTGAACACCGGGGAGCTGTTTTTT CASSLGLAGLNTGELFF TRBJ2-2 - - TRBV12-1
TGTGCCAGCAGCTTGGGGACAGGGGCGTATCAGCCCCAGCATTTT CASSLGTGAYQPQHF TRBJ1-5 - TRBD1 TRBV5-6
TGCGCCAGCAGCCTAGGGACGGGGGGCTATGGCTACACCTTC CASSLGTGGYGYTF TRBJ1-2 - - TRBV4-1
TGTGCCAGCAGCTTAGCTAGCGGGGCTTACAATGAGCAGTTCTTC CASSLASGAYNEQFF TRBJ2-1 many TRBD2 TRBV7-2
TGTGCCAGCAGTGAATTGGCTAGCGCCGGCGAGCAGTACTTC CASSELASAGEQYF TRBJ2-7 - - TRBV6-1
TGTGCCAGCAGTTATGGGGGGCAAGAGACCCAGTACTTC CASSYGGQETQYF TRBJ2-5 - - TRBV6-2/TRBV6-3
TGCAGTGCTAGTCGGACAGGGGTCGGCCAGCCCCAGCATTTT CSASRTGVGQPQHF TRBJ1-5 - TRBD1 TRBV20-1
TGTGCCAGCAAGCCGTCTCGGGACAGGTCCAATCAGCCCCAGCATTTT CASKPSRDRSNQPQHF TRBJ1-5 - TRBD1 TRBV2